These T cell receptor beta chains were read from a single sample in a study of OX40 agonist ivuxolimab in advanced cancers. This table comes from immunoSEQ multiplex PCR, and its TCRdb copy is limited to in-frame clones, with some not included. The data hold approximately 18,000 clones, with around 80% observed a single time. The sequencing here drew on CD4+ or CD8+ T cells sorted from blood, taken in a trial of the OX40 agonist ivuxolimab. The receptor source for this set is an adult with an advanced solid tumor such as melanoma, head and neck, liver or kidney cancer. The CDR3 runs from the conserved cysteine through the conserved F or W. The D gene is left open where the match is weak. Not every row has a clone size; where given, it reads once, few, many or a size class.

cdr3_aa | cdr3_nt | clone_size | d_call | j_call | v_call
CASSLGGNTEAFF | TGTGCCAGCAGCTTGGGCGGAAACACTGAAGCTTTCTTT | . | . | TRBJ1-1 | TRBV5-4
CASKDRTGRKQPQHF | TGTGCCAGCAAGGATCGGACAGGGCGGAAACAGCCCCAGCATTTT | . | TRBD1 | TRBJ1-5 | TRBV2
CASADPGTGIYEQYF | TGTGCCAGCGCCGACCCCGGGACAGGGATCTACGAGCAGTACTTC | . | TRBD1 | TRBJ2-7 | TRBV11-2
CASRDSFSGANVLTF | TGTGCCAGCAGGGACAGCTTCTCTGGGGCCAACGTCCTGACTTTC | . | . | TRBJ2-6 | TRBV6-1
CASKGRGVYEQYF | TGTGCCAGTAAAGGGAGAGGGGTCTACGAGCAGTACTTC | once | . | TRBJ2-7 | TRBV19
CASSVQGSTDTQYF | TGTGCCAGTAGTGTACAGGGGAGCACAGATACGCAGTATTTT | few | TRBD1 | TRBJ2-3 | TRBV19
CASSLGVSTDTQYF | TGTGCCAGCAGTCTCGGGGTTAGCACAGATACGCAGTATTTT | . | . | TRBJ2-3 | TRBV27
CASSEAGWPRETQYF | TGCGCCAGCAGTGAGGCCGGGTGGCCTCGAGAGACCCAGTACTTC | . | . | TRBJ2-5 | TRBV10-2
CASSYWGSSYNEQFF | TGTGCCAGCAGTTACTGGGGGAGCTCCTACAATGAGCAGTTCTTC | . | . | TRBJ2-1 | TRBV6-5
CASSQISGGADTQYF | TGCGCCAGCAGCCAAATAAGCGGGGGGGCCGATACGCAGTATTTT | once | TRBD2 | TRBJ2-3 | TRBV4-3
CASSRDRGTGANVLTF | TGTGCCAGCAGTCGGGACAGGGGAACTGGGGCCAACGTCCTGACTTTC | few | TRBD1 | TRBJ2-6 | TRBV5-4
CAWSVMGNTEAFF | TGTGCCTGGAGTGTAATGGGTAACACTGAAGCTTTCTTT | . | . | TRBJ1-1 | TRBV30
CASSPPTGYFGELFF | TGTGCCAGCAGCCCCCCGACAGGGTATTTCGGGGAGCTGTTTTTT | medium-sized | TRBD1 | TRBJ2-2 | TRBV7-6
CASMDFTSTDTQYF | TGTGCCAGCATGGATTTTACTAGCACAGATACGCAGTATTTT | . | . | TRBJ2-3 | TRBV6-5
CASSQETGGVSPLHF | TGCGCCAGCAGCCAAGAGACAGGGGGTGTTTCACCCCTCCACTTT | . | TRBD1 | TRBJ1-6 | TRBV4-3
CASSLIDPNEQFF | TGCGCCAGCAGCTTGATAGACCCCAATGAGCAGTTCTTC | . | . | TRBJ2-1 | TRBV5-1
CASSPRDRIFEKLFF | TGTGCCAGCAGCCCCCGGGACAGGATTTTTGAAAAACTGTTTTTT | . | TRBD1 | TRBJ1-4 | TRBV7-8
CASRRGYGNQPQHF | TGTGCCAGCCGAAGGGGTTACGGCAATCAGCCCCAGCATTTT | . | . | TRBJ1-5 | TRBV27
CASSVGGQTYNSPLHF | TGTGCCAGCAGCGTAGGGGGGCAGACCTATAATTCACCCCTCCACTTT | few | . | TRBJ1-6 | TRBV9
CASSFAGNNYGYTF | TGTGCCAGCAGTTTCGCGGGTAACAACTATGGCTACACCTTC | . | . | TRBJ1-2 | TRBV28
CASSFSTRDSSYEQYF | TGTGCCAGCAGTTTTTCCACTCGGGACTCATCCTACGAGCAGTACTTC | . | . | TRBJ2-7 | TRBV28
CASRGDQRDNEQFF | TGTGCCAGCAGGGGGGACCAAAGGGACAATGAGCAGTTCTTC | . | . | TRBJ2-1 | TRBV27
CASSNDYNEQFF | TGTGCCAGCAGTAATGACTACAATGAGCAGTTCTTC | . | . | TRBJ2-1 | TRBV14
CASSEIPGQYEQYF | TGTGCCAGCAGTGAGATACCAGGGCAATACGAGCAGTACTTC | . | . | TRBJ2-7 | TRBV2
CASSSGRTNYGYTF | TGTGCCAGCAGCTCAGGACGGACAAACTATGGCTACACCTTC | . | . | TRBJ1-2 | TRBV7-6
CASSPLAGGDNEQFF | TGCGCCAGCAGCCCACTAGCGGGGGGGGACAATGAGCAGTTCTTC | . | TRBD2 | TRBJ2-1 | TRBV5-1
CASSPLRGGYEQYF | TGTGCCAGCAGTCCCCTGCGGGGGGGTTACGAGCAGTACTTC | . | TRBD2 | TRBJ2-7 | TRBV6-5
CASSSDRDGYGYTF | TGTGCCAGCAGCTCCGACAGGGACGGCTATGGCTACACCTTC | . | TRBD1 | TRBJ1-2 | TRBV11-1
CASSSINTGYNEQFF | TGTGCCAGCAGTTCCATCAATACGGGGTACAATGAGCAGTTCTTC | medium-sized | . | TRBJ2-1 | TRBV28
CASSYLEGADTGELFF | TGTGCCAGCAGTTACCTGGAGGGGGCGGACACCGGGGAGCTGTTTTTT | . | . | TRBJ2-2 | TRBV6-5
CASSQRTDNYEQYF | TGTGCCAGCAGCCAGAGGACAGACAACTACGAGCAGTACTTC | . | . | TRBJ2-7 | TRBV6-6
CATSRTRWGEQFF | TGTGCCACCAGCAGGACTAGGTGGGGTGAGCAGTTCTTC | . | . | TRBJ2-1 | TRBV15
CATRLAGAPWDQYF | TGTGCCACCAGGTTAGCGGGGGCCCCCTGGGACCAGTACTTC | . | TRBD2 | TRBJ2-5 | TRBV15
CASSIGRLDYEQYF | TGTGCCAGTAGTATCGGCAGACTAGACTACGAGCAGTACTTC | . | . | TRBJ2-7 | TRBV19
CASSLSWGAEAFF | TGTGCCAGCAGCTTATCTTGGGGCGCTGAAGCTTTCTTT | . | . | TRBJ1-1 | TRBV5-6
CASSASTRDREPSYEQYF | TGTGCCAGCAGCGCCTCCACCCGGGACAGAGAACCTTCCTACGAGCAGTACTTC | few | . | TRBJ2-7 | TRBV21-1
CASSLNEQYF | TGTGCCAGCAGCCTAAACGAGCAGTACTTC | few | . | TRBJ2-7 | TRBV28
CASSLVEGAAYGYTF | TGTGCCAGCAGCTTGGTGGAGGGGGCGGCCTATGGCTACACCTTC | . | TRBD1 | TRBJ1-2 | TRBV5-5
CASGLGLADYNEQFF | TGTGCTAGTGGGCTGGGACTAGCGGACTACAATGAGCAGTTCTTC | few | TRBD2 | TRBJ2-1 | TRBV12-5
CARSLLTSLSHNEQFF | TGTGCCAGAAGCTTGTTGACTAGCCTTTCACACAATGAGCAGTTCTTC | . | TRBD2 | TRBJ2-1 | TRBV5-3
CASSAGVIQHF | TGTGCCAGCAGTGCTGGAGTCATCCAGCATTTT | . | . | TRBJ1-5 | TRBV25-1
CASSPPTGETQYF | TGTGCCAGCAGCCCGCCGACAGGGGAGACCCAGTACTTC | . | TRBD1 | TRBJ2-5 | TRBV7-9
CASSPEGQEVAFF | TGCGCCAGCAGCCCAGAGGGACAGGAGGTTGCTTTCTTT | . | TRBD1 | TRBJ1-1 | TRBV5-1